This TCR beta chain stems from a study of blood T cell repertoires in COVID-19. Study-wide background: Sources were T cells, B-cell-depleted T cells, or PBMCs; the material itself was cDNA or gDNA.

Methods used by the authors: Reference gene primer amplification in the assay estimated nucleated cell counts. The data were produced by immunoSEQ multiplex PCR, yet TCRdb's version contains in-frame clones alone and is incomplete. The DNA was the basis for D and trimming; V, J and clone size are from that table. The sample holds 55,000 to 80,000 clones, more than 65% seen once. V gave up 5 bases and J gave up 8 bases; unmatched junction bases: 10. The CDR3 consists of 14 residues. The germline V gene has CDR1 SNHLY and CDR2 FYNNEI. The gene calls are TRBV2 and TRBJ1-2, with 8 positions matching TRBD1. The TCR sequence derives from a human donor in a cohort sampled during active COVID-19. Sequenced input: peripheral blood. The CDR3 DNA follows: TGTGCCAGCAGTCCGAGTCAGGGGGCAGGGGGCTACACCTTC. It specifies CASSPSQGAGGYTF.